One and the same sample provided the 18 T cell receptor beta chains below, sequenced in a study of blood T cells in healthy people across ages. A sample-barcoded 5' primer and a J-beta primer mix were used in a second PCR of about 7 to 12 cycles. MiXCR was run by TCRdb on the 5' RACE reads, yielding one entry per CDR3 protein. The sample shows about a million distinct CDR3 sequences, 35% to 40% of them seen only once. The sequenced sample consisted of blood. These receptors originate from a man between 18 and 35 years old in good health.

A few counts support this clonotype. The J gene is TRBJ1-6, the V gene TRBV5-1; the D is unclear. V was trimmed by 2 bases and J by 0 bases, leaving 12 bases between them. Germline-derived CDR1 and CDR2 are SGHRS and YFSETQ. This CDR3 has 17 residues. In DNA form, the CDR3 reads TGCGCCAGCAGCTTAACCCCACGAAGCTCCTATAATTCACCCCTCCACTTT. As protein: CASSLTPRSSYNSPLHF.

The rearrangement joins TRBV7-9 to TRBJ2-7, with unresolved D. The V end lost 4 bases, the J end lost 4 bases, and 8 bases lay between the germline ends. In germline, CDR1 is SEHNR, CDR2 FQNEAQ (reference sequence). The length of the CDR3 is 12 residues. CDR3 in amino acids: CASSSSKYEQYF. CDR3 nucleotide sequence: TGTGCCAGCAGCTCTTCGAAGTACGAGCAGTACTTC.

V gene TRBV6-1 combines with J gene TRBJ1-2, with 8 bases that match TRBD1. The CDR3 runs to 15 residues. CDR1 MNHNS and CDR2 SASEGT come from the germline V gene. Losses at the gene ends were 4 bases for V and 5 bases for J; bases not matched to a gene: 9. The DNA for the CDR3 is TGTGCCAGCAGTGCAATGACAGGGGTCGGGTATGGCTACACCTTC. This translates into CASSAMTGVGYGYTF.

This clonotype was detected only a few times. The J gene is TRBJ1-4, the V gene TRBV25-1; a weak D match, TRBD1 (5 bases). CDR1 is MGHDK and CDR2 is SYGVNS in the germline V gene. V was clipped by 6 bases and J by 5 bases, with 7 bases between them. The CDR3 has 12 amino acids. CDR3 loop: CASRTGNEKLFF. Here the CDR3 DNA reads TGTGCCAGCAGAACAGGAAATGAAAAACTGTTTTTT.

The chain combines TRBV20-1 with TRBJ2-7; D remains unclear. The V and J ends lost 6 bases and 4 bases respectively, with 10 bases between them. The CDR3 extends over 11 amino acids. Germline V gene lookup returns CDR1 DFQATT and CDR2 SNEGSKA (reference sequence). The CDR3 region has the DNA TGCAGTGCCCTCCGACGATACGAGCAGTACTTC. It is translated as CSALRRYEQYF.

The chain links TRBV20-1 to TRBJ2-5, with unresolved D. The CDR3 has 15 amino acids. Trimming took off 4 bases at V and 1 base at J, with 16 bases between the two ends. CDR1 and CDR2 from the germline V gene are DFQATT and SNEGSKA (reference sequence). For the CDR3, the DNA is TGCAGTGCTACCCTAGGGCGGAGCTCCCAAGAGACCCAGTACTTC. Amino acid sequence: CSATLGRSSQETQYF.

This clonotype occurred a few times. The chain couples TRBV6-5 to TRBJ1-2, with TRBD1 matching 7 bases. Trimming took 5 bases from V and 8 from J; bases not matched to a gene: 5. Germline V gene sequence: CDR1 MNHEY, CDR2 SVGAGI. The CDR3 is 12 amino acids. The chain's CDR3 is CASSQTGRGYTF. CDR3 DNA sequence: TGTGCCAGCAGTCAGACAGGGCGAGGCTACACCTTC.

This clonotype was counted between two and nine times. The V and J genes are TRBV6-1 and TRBJ2-4; a possible D gene is TRBD1 (6 bases). Germline loops: CDR1 MNHNS, CDR2 SASEGT. Trimming shortened V by 4 bases and J by 2 bases, and 18 bases separated the two germline ends. The CDR3 runs to 17 residues. Here the CDR3 reads CASSGDLQGRSKNIQYF. The CDR3 coding sequence is TGTGCCAGCAGTGGGGACCTACAGGGTAGATCCAAAAACATTCAGTACTTC.

This clonotype was seen just once. V and J are TRBV2 and TRBJ1-4, with D unclear. CDR1 and CDR2 from the germline V gene are SNHLY and FYNNEI. The CDR3 runs to 13 residues. Trimming pared 7 bases from V and 4 bases from J, leaving 10 bases between. Written as DNA, the CDR3 is TGTGCCAGCATGTGGACCGTTAATGAAAAACTGTTTTTT. It encodes CASMWTVNEKLFF.

In this sample, this clonotype turned up once. The V and J genes are TRBV20-1 and TRBJ1-1, with 8 bases lining up with TRBD1. V was pared by 6 bases and J by 4 bases, with 7 bases of the junction left unmatched. In germline, CDR1 is DFQATT, CDR2 SNEGSKA (reference sequence). The CDR3 totals 13 residues. CDR3 loop: CSAGDRSATEAFF. As DNA, the CDR3 is TGCAGTGCAGGGGACAGGAGTGCCACTGAAGCTTTCTTT.

The chain uses TRBV5-1 and TRBJ1-1; TRBD1 matches 7 bases. Germline CDR1 and CDR2: SGHRS and YFSETQ. Germline trimming cut 5 bases from V and 4 bases from J; bases unmatched to any gene: 8. This CDR3 is 14 amino acids long. CDR3 in DNA: TGCGCCAGCAGGCGTGGGACAGCCTTCACTGAAGCTTTCTTT. It translates to CASRRGTAFTEAFF.

This clonotype showed up just a few times. The chain employs TRBV6-5 and TRBJ1-1; D unresolved. V lost 7 bases and J 2 bases, leaving 11 bases between the germline ends. Looked up from germline, CDR1 is MNHEY and CDR2 is SVGAGI. CDR3 size: 13 residues. The CDR3 region is CASKGMGNTEAFF. The CDR3 nucleotides read TGTGCCAGCAAGGGCATGGGCAACACTGAAGCTTTCTTT.

Of note for this clonotype: A read error is possible here, since a much larger clone lies one base away. The conserved phenylalanine or tryptophan is not found at the CDR3 terminus, so this likely reflects a read error. The rearrangement uses TRBV6-1 and TRBJ1-1; tentative D call: TRBD1 (6 bases). The CDR3 has 13 residues. Trimming removed 7 bases from V and 1 base from J, with 10 bases in between. Germline V gene data show CDR1 as MNHNS and CDR2 as SASEGT. This CDR3 reads CASKDRQNTEAFS. Here the CDR3 DNA reads TGTGCCAGCAAAGACAGGCAGAACACTGAAGCTTTCTCT.

This clonotype was seen more than once but under ten times. The V call is TRBV29-1, the J call TRBJ1-2; no reliable D call. Germline lookup yields CDR1 SQVTM and CDR2 ANQGSEA. CDR3 size: 11 residues. The V end was cut by 5 bases, the J end by 8 bases, with 12 bases between. In nucleotides, the CDR3 is TGCAGCGTTAACGACAAACACGGCTACACCTTC. The encoded protein is CSVNDKHGYTF.

The chain has TRBV5-6 and TRBJ2-7; tentatively, D is TRBD1 (6 bases). CDR3 length equals 13 residues. V lost 5 bases and J 2 bases, leaving 11 bases between the germline ends. Germline CDR1 SGHDT, CDR2 YYEEEE. DNA of the CDR3: TGTGCCAGCAGGGGACAAGTTCCCTACGAGCAGTACTTC. Translated: CASRGQVPYEQYF.

This sequence joins TRBV12-3 or TRBV12-4 and TRBJ2-7, with a possible D match to TRBD2 (6 bases). Trimming stripped 3 bases from V and 0 bases from J, with 21 bases between. This CDR3 contains 18 residues. CDR3 amino acids: CASSLGDLRVSSSYEQYF. CDR3 nucleotide sequence: TGTGCCAGCAGTTTGGGGGACTTGAGGGTGTCTTCCTCCTACGAGCAGTACTTC.

As concerns this clonotype: A much bigger clone sits one base away, suggesting this may be a read error. This chain uses TRBV10-3 with TRBJ1-2; D perhaps matches TRBD1 (6 bases). Germline lookup yields CDR1 ENHRY and CDR2 SYGVKD. This CDR3 spans 14 amino acids. Trimming pared 4 bases from V and 2 bases from J, leaving 11 bases between. The CDR3, as DNA: TGTGCCATCAGTGGTCAGGGGACAAACTATGGCTACACCTTC. Translation: CAISGQGTNYGYTF.

This clonotype has only a few counts. The chain carries TRBV7-2 and TRBJ1-6; 7 nucleotides align to TRBD1. Germline V gives CDR1 SGHTA, CDR2 FQGNSA. V lost 0 bases and J lost 8; bases outside the gene matches: 4. The CDR3 spans 15 residues. Written as DNA, the CDR3 is TGTGCCAGCAGCTTAGCCGCCAGGGGGGATTCACCCCTCCACTTT. Residues: CASSLAARGDSPLHF.